These 21 T cell receptor beta chains were all obtained from the same sample, sequenced in a study of identical twins. TCRdb passed the 5' RACE reads through MiXCR, listing each CDR3 protein once. The sample yields about 530,000 distinct CDR3 sequences, under 25% seen once. This sample was shared with a second study, whose subject was yellow fever vaccine responses in identical twins.

What was sequenced was CD4+ T cells sorted from blood. The source is a woman under 30 in good health.

The sample holds many counts of this clonotype. J is TRBJ2-1 and V is TRBV12-3 or TRBV12-4, with unresolved D. The CDR3 is 12 residues long. The V gene lost 5 bases and the J gene lost 6 bases, with 8 bases spanning the gap. Written as DNA, the CDR3 is TGTGCCAGCAGTAGACCCTCCAATGAGCAGTTCTTC. Protein product: CASSRPSNEQFF.

Only a few counts were recorded for this clonotype. This chain joins TRBV14 and TRBJ1-2; a possible D gene is TRBD1 (5 bases). This CDR3 contains 14 residues. The V gene lost 1 base and the J gene lost 7 bases, with 13 bases spanning the gap. Looked up from germline, CDR1 is SGHDN and CDR2 is FVKESK. The CDR3 here is CASSQGGASGGYTF. CDR3 nucleotides: TGTGCCAGCAGCCAAGGAGGGGCTTCGGGTGGCTACACCTTC. The variable domain in full, completed from reference TRBV14 and TRBJ1-2, reads EAGVTQFPSHSVIEKGQTVTLRCDPISGHDNLYWYRRVMGKEIKFLLHFVKESKQDESGMPNNRFLAERTGGTYSTLKVQPAELEDSGVYFCASSQGGASGGYTFGSGTRLTVV.

This rearrangement joins TRBV9 to TRBJ2-4; D may be TRBD2 (6 bases). The CDR3 has 16 amino acids. V was pared by 3 bases and J by 1 base, with 14 bases between. CDR1 and CDR2 from the germline V gene are SGDLS and YYNGEE. This CDR3 is CASSDTSSGAKNIQYF. The CDR3 bases are TGTGCCAGCAGCGATACTAGCTCCGGTGCCAAAAACATTCAGTACTTC. The full variable domain, its missing parts supplied by reference TRBV9 and TRBJ2-4, is DSGVTQTPKHLITATGQRVTLRCSPRSGDLSVYWYQQSLDQGLQFLIQYYNGEERAKGNILERFSAQQFPDLHSELNLSSLELGDSALYFCASSDTSSGAKNIQYFGAGTRLSVL.

A few counts support this clonotype. The chain has TRBV10-3 and TRBJ2-3; 13 bases align to TRBD2. V lost 6 bases to trimming and J lost 3 bases; unmatched junction nucleotides: 3. Germline CDR1 and CDR2: ENHRY and SYGVKD. The CDR3 consists of 15 residues. CDR3 loop: CAISGTSGVTDTQYF. CDR3 sequence (DNA): TGTGCCATCAGCGGGACTAGCGGGGTAACAGATACGCAGTATTTT.

The V gene is TRBV6-1, the J gene TRBJ1-5, with 9 nucleotides matching TRBD1. The trim removed 6 bases at V and 0 bases at J, leaving 12 bases unmatched. The CDR3 is 18 amino acids. Germline CDR1 reads MNHNS; CDR2 reads SASEGT. The CDR3, as DNA: TGTGCCAGCAGCCGTGGGACAGGGCTTCGTTATAGCAATCAGCCCCAGCATTTT. Translation: CASSRGTGLRYSNQPQHF.

This clonotype was counted a single time. The chain joins TRBV5-6 to TRBJ2-3, with 11 bases that match TRBD2. CDR1 is SGHDT, CDR2 YYEEEE, per germline. This CDR3 is 17 amino acids long. The J segment lost 8 bases and the V segment lost 1 base, leaving 12 bases of the junction unmatched. Here the CDR3 reads CASSLWVSGGAGGTQYF. Here the CDR3 DNA reads TGTGCCAGCAGCTTGTGGGTTAGCGGGGGGGCCGGAGGTACGCAGTATTTT.

The V and J genes are TRBV7-2 and TRBJ1-5; D gene uncertain. Trimming stripped 1 base from V and 6 bases from J, with 16 bases between. This CDR3 region has 16 residues. CDR1 and CDR2 from the germline V gene are SGHTA and FQGNSA. The CDR3 spells CASSLESAVIGQPQHF. The CDR3 DNA follows: TGTGCCAGCAGCTTAGAGAGCGCGGTTATCGGTCAGCCCCAGCATTTT.

The chain recombines TRBV20-1 with TRBJ2-1, with D unresolved. Germline CDR1 is DFQATT and CDR2 is SNEGSKA (reference sequence). Deletions cut 2 bases from V and 7 bases from J, with 21 bases between. The CDR3 contains 16 residues. The CDR3 DNA follows: TGCAGTGCTAGACAACGTTATGGAGCTAACGTAAATGAGCAGTTCTTC. Encoded protein: CSARQRYGANVNEQFF.

V is TRBV9 and J is TRBJ2-2; 8 bases are shared with TRBD2. The germline V gene has CDR1 SGDLS and CDR2 YYNGEE. The CDR3 sequence is 16 residues long. V dropped 4 bases and J dropped 0; count of bases not matched to a gene: 5. The DNA of the CDR3 is TGTGCCAGCAGCCGTGTTAGCGGGGCGAACACCGGGGAGCTGTTTTTT. This codes for CASSRVSGANTGELFF.

The genes are TRBV25-1 and TRBJ1-6; D is unclear. The CDR3 is 16 amino acids. CDR1 and CDR2 from the germline V gene are MGHDK and SYGVNS. Deletions cut 5 bases from V and 0 bases from J, with 11 bases between. CDR3 in DNA: TGTGCCAGCAGTACTGAGTCAAGCTCCTATAATTCACCCCTCCACTTT. Protein sequence: CASSTESSSYNSPLHF.

This chain links TRBV5-1 with TRBJ1-2; 7 bases match TRBD1. CDR1 and CDR2 from the germline V gene are SGHRS and YFSETQ. The CDR3 spans 18 residues. Trimming at V came to 1 base and at J to 8 bases, leaving 20 bases not matched to a gene. CDR3 DNA: TGCGCCAGCAGCTTGAGGGACAGCGTCTACCCAACCCAGGGCGGCTACACCTTC. Protein sequence: CASSLRDSVYPTQGGYTF.

The rearrangement joins TRBV3-1 to TRBJ1-2, with 7 bases lining up with TRBD1. V lost 1 base and J lost 4; bases outside the gene matches: 15. The CDR3 spans 18 residues. Germline V gives CDR1 LGHDT, CDR2 YNNKEL (reference sequence). CDR3 residues: CASSQVTGASRKSYGYTF. The CDR3 region has the DNA TGTGCCAGCAGCCAAGTAACAGGGGCCTCAAGGAAGTCCTATGGCTACACCTTC.

This rearrangement joins TRBV5-1 to TRBJ2-1; 7 bases line up with TRBD2. Germline CDR1 SGHRS, CDR2 YFSETQ. J gave up 10 bases and V 7 bases, and 8 bases lay outside the gene matches. The CDR3 runs 12 residues. Written as DNA, the CDR3 is TGCGCCAGCGGTATGACAGCGGGGGAGCAGTTCTTC. Its translation: CASGMTAGEQFF.

V is TRBV27 and J is TRBJ2-1, with 7 bases aligning to TRBD2. The CDR3 covers 14 residues. V lost 0 bases, J lost 7 bases, and 3 bases stayed unmatched. Germline V lookup: CDR1 MNHEY, CDR2 SMNVEV (reference sequence). The CDR3 spells CASSLSRGRNEQFF. CDR3 nucleotide sequence: TGTGCCAGCAGTTTATCCCGCGGGAGAAATGAGCAGTTCTTC.

The rearrangement links TRBV12-3 or TRBV12-4 to TRBJ1-5; 7 nucleotides line up with TRBD1. Germline trimming cut 4 bases from V and 0 bases from J; bases unmatched to any gene: 6. This CDR3 region has 16 residues. Written as DNA, the CDR3 is TGTGCCAGCAGTTGGGGACAGCTCCATAGCAATCAGCCCCAGCATTTT. It translates to CASSWGQLHSNQPQHF.

The rearrangement uses TRBV28 and TRBJ2-1, with D uncertain. The CDR3 totals 12 residues. V lost 9 bases, J lost 10 bases, and 16 bases lay in between. The germline V gene encodes CDR1 MDHEN and CDR2 SYDVKM. CDR3 DNA sequence: TGTGCCAGTCGAAACCTTCAAAGCGAGCAGTTCTTC. Protein product: CASRNLQSEQFF.

V gene TRBV7-9 combines with J gene TRBJ1-2, with a possible D match to TRBD1 (5 bases). The CDR3 contains 16 residues. The germline gives CDR1 SEHNR, CDR2 FQNEAQ (reference sequence). V was pared by 4 bases and J by 0 bases, with 15 bases between. In DNA form, the CDR3 reads TGTGCCAGCAGCTCCATCCGGGACCGGCCTAACTATGGCTACACCTTC. Translated, it gives CASSSIRDRPNYGYTF.

The J gene is TRBJ2-1, the V gene TRBV7-3; 10 positions agree with TRBD1. V lost 5 bases, J lost 6 bases, and 7 bases stayed unmatched. This CDR3 spans 15 amino acids. The germline gives CDR1 SGHTA, CDR2 FQGTGA. DNA of the CDR3: TGTGCCAGCAGCCGGGGACAGGGGTCGGGCAATGAGCAGTTCTTC. Translation gives CASSRGQGSGNEQFF. Variable domain in full (rest from reference TRBV7-3 and TRBJ2-1): GAGVSQTPSNKVTEKGKYVELRCDPISGHTALYWYRQSLGQGPEFLIYFQGTGAADDSGLPNDRFFAVRPEGSVSTLKIQRTERGDSAVYLCASSRGQGSGNEQFFGPGTRLTVL.

This rearrangement joins TRBV12-3 or TRBV12-4 to TRBJ2-3; TRBD2 aligns across 8 bases. V was pared by 6 bases and J by 7 bases, with 9 bases of the junction left unmatched. The CDR3 runs 14 residues. CDR3 residues: CASSPLAELHTQYF. The CDR3 nucleotides read TGTGCCAGCAGCCCACTAGCGGAACTACATACGCAGTATTTT.

The rearrangement joins TRBV5-1 to TRBJ2-1, with 8 positions matching TRBD2. The V gene end was trimmed by 0 bases and the J gene end by 6 bases; junction bases not matched to a gene: 8. The CDR3 sequence is 16 residues long. Germline V gives CDR1 SGHRS, CDR2 YFSETQ. CDR3 loop: CASSLAAGVVGNEQFF. Written as DNA, the CDR3 is TGCGCCAGCAGCTTGGCAGCGGGAGTCGTGGGCAATGAGCAGTTCTTC.

This clonotype was counted only a few times. V usage is TRBV27 and J usage is TRBJ2-3, with TRBD2 identical over 8 bases. After removal of 6 bases from V and 1 base from J, the junction contained 15 bases not matched to a gene. CDR1 MNHEY and CDR2 SMNVEV come from the germline V gene (reference sequence). This CDR3 contains 18 residues. The CDR3 region is CASRSDVNGGARTDTQYF. CDR3 sequence (DNA): TGTGCCAGCAGATCCGATGTTAACGGGGGGGCCCGCACAGATACGCAGTATTTT.